Described below is a single T cell receptor beta chain sequence and its context. Its specificity is not known. Prepared TCR beta cDNA libraries contained unique molecular identifiers. Out of 1 to 10 million T cells, roughly 0.5 million cDNA molecules were generated. TCRdb used MiXCR to reprocess the PCR reads, holding one entry per CDR3 protein. The table includes some 450,000 distinct CDR3 sequences, under 55% detected once. This CDR3 contains 16 residues. Germline lookup yields CDR1 LGHNA and CDR2 YSLEER. V lost 4 bases, J lost 3 bases, and 7 bases stayed unmatched. The data were obtained in a study of post-analysis software for immune sequencing data. Whole-study context: Clinical courses comprised relapsing-remitting, secondary progressive and progressive-relapsing multiple sclerosis.

Regarding the study as a whole: Strong co-clustering by F measure was seen for same-batch samples. About five TRBV segments, including TRBV5-6, TRBV5-1 and TRBV20-1, were more frequent in patients than controls. Normalized Chao1 diversity in multiple sclerosis patients fell significantly below that of controls.

Sequencing input: blood. The rearrangement uses TRBV4-3 and TRBJ2-7; 12 nucleotides line up with TRBD2. The sequence derives from a girl aged 5-17 years with multiple sclerosis. CDR3 protein: CASSRKTSGRIYEQYF. In DNA, the CDR3 is TGCGCCAGCAGCCGGAAGACTAGCGGGAGAATCTACGAGCAGTACTTC.